In this sample, the clone carrying this T cell receptor beta chain turned up a few times. Its matching antigen is unknown. The CDR3 loop spans 15 amino acids. V lost 1 base and J 2 bases, leaving 9 bases between the germline ends. Germline CDR1 is LNHDA and CDR2 is SQIVND (reference sequence). The 5'RACE template-switching step produced TCR cDNA and added a universal primer site and UMIs. TCRdb ran MiXCR on the 5' RACE reads and lists one entry per CDR3 protein. The data contain approximately 110,000 distinct CDR3 sequences, 8% to 9.5% of them singletons. This record belongs to a study of T cells after yellow fever vaccination. Background on the study: In the case of low-cell-number fractions, SMART-Seq v4 Ultra Low Input was used for preparation.

Study-wide results and caveats: Researchers report a weaker secondary response that nonetheless peaked faster, day 5 versus 15.

This chain joins TRBV19 and TRBJ2-1; no reliable D call. The source is a man in his thirties or forties who received the YFV17D yellow fever vaccine. Material: CD8+ T cells sorted from PBMCs, obtained 45 days after the yellow fever booster vaccination. As DNA, the CDR3 is TGTGCCAGTAGTATAGCACAGATACCCTACAATGAGCAGTTCTTC. This codes for CASSIAQIPYNEQFF.